This T cell receptor beta chain emerged from a study of blood T cell repertoires in COVID-19 (dated by TCRdb to 2018 to 2021). Regarding the study in general: Collaborator samples came from the United States, Italy and Spain and covered acute and convalescent phases of COVID-19. The sample metadata nearly always contained a de-identified subject ID, COVID-19 status, age in years and sex. The repertoires were released in a freely available public database meant as a resource for research on the immune response to SARS-CoV-2. Where available, HLA class I and class II types were obtained from metadata supplied by the sample provider rather than from assay-based typing. The material from the prospective study consisted of cDNA or gDNA derived from T cells, B-cell-depleted T cells, or PBMCs. Deeply sampled blood TCRbeta repertoires from subjects exposed to, actively infected with, or recovered from COVID-19 were included in the dataset. Samples came from the ongoing ImmuneRACE study (first 160 participants) plus 1,254 subjects from 6 global collaborators.

Findings and caveats that apply to the study as a whole: Clinical and demographic metadata were provided uncurated, with the amount varying by source and participant.

The CDR3 runs 13 residues from the cysteine to the phenylalanine. Of the read, only the CDR3 DNA is kept; its 39 bases are in frame from base 1. Cut back by 4 bases and 1 base, the V and J ends lie 8 bases apart. Each collaborating institution followed its own protocols to collect whole blood in K2EDTA tubes. For TCRbeta analysis, collaborators shipped samples in one of three forms: frozen whole blood, isolated PBMCs, or DNA extracted from either of those sample types. Notes on this clone: Its antigen target is currently unknown. No quality values exist for individual bases; no much larger clone is one base distant.

TCRbeta CDR3 regions were amplified from genomic DNA by means of the immunoSEQ Assay, a bias-controlled multiplex PCR. In the original analysis: Within the assay, amplification of reference gene primers was used to estimate how many nucleated cells each sample contained. To quantify the absolute abundance of each unique TCRbeta CDR3 rearrangement, sequence reads were collapsed and filtered. For each sample, productive Simpson clonality was calculated by taking the square root of Simpson's diversity index across productive rearrangements. This is the immuneACCESS table as TCRdb keeps it, with only in-frame sequences that have V and J called. A part of the clones is gone; compared with another copy, unresolved V genes explain less than half, and the rest is unexplained. V and J calls and clone size are as listed in that table; D and trimming were resolved from the DNA. The sample yields approximately 89,000 clones; around 92% were counted once. Roughly 6.4% of the sample goes to the ten largest clones.

The rearranged segments are TRBV12-3 or TRBV12-4 and TRBJ2-7; TRBD2 is a possible D gene, resting on 6 matching bases. The material sequenced was peripheral blood. This TCR derives from a woman in her sixties with active COVID-19. The DNA reads TGTGCCAGCAGTTCGGAGGGGTCCTACGAGCAGTACTTC. This is translated as CASSSEGSYEQYF.